This TCR beta chain stems from a study of neurological immune-mediated disorders. Across the study: Multiple sclerosis patients numbered 34, of whom approximately 31 were relapsing-remitting and 3 secondary progressive.

This clonotype was counted at least ten times. V lost 3 bases to trimming and J lost 3 bases, with 12 bases between them. This CDR3 is built from 13 residues. The germline CDR1 and CDR2 sequences are DFQATT and SNEGSKA (reference sequence). 5'RACE with 10-nucleotide random UMIs generated the cDNA. TCRdb re-analysed the 5' RACE reads in MiXCR, keeping a single row per CDR3 protein. This sample carries approximately 41,000 distinct CDR3 sequences, 2.5% of them seen once, and the ten largest clones take 10% to 15%. The sequenced material came from PBMCs. The rearrangement links TRBV20-1 to TRBJ2-7, with D possibly TRBD2 on 5 matching bases. The clonotype was recovered from a man aged 25-40 years with multiple sclerosis. As DNA, the CDR3 is TGCAGTGCTAGCTTACTAGGGTACTACGAGCAGTACTTC. It translates to CSASLLGYYEQYF.